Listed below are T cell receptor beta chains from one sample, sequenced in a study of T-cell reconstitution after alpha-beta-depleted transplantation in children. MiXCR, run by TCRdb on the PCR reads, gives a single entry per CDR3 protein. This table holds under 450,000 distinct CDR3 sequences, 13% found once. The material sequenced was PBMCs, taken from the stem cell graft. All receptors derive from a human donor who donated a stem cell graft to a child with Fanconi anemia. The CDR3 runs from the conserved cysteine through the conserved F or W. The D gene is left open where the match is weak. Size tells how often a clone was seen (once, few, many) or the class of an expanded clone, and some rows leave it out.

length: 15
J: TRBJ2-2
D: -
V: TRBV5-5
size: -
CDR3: CASSAHNIVTGELFF
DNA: TGTGCCAGCAGCGCCCATAATATTGTCACCGGGGAGCTGTTTTTT

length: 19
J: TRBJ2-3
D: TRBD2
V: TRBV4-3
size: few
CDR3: CASSHLPHTAGGSTDTQYF
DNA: TGCGCCAGCAGCCATTTACCCCATACGGCGGGGGGCAGCACAGATACGCAGTATTTT

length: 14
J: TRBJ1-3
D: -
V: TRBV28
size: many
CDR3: CASRPTGTRNTIYF
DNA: TGTGCCAGCAGGCCTACAGGGACCCGAAACACCATATATTTT

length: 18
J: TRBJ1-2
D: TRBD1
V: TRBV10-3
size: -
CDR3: CAITRNPTGAGGLGGYTF
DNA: TGTGCCATCACCCGAAATCCGACAGGGGCGGGAGGTTTGGGTGGCTACACCTTC

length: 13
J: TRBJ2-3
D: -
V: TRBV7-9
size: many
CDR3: CASSAVPTDTQYF
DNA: TGTGCCAGCAGTGCGGTGCCCACAGATACGCAGTATTTT

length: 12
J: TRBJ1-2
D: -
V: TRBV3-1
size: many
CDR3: CASSQSDRGYTF
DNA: TGTGCCAGCAGCCAATCAGACAGGGGCTACACCTTC

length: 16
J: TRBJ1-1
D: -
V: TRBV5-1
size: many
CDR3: CASSLSQTGANTEAFF
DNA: TGCGCCAGCAGCTTGAGTCAGACAGGCGCGAACACTGAAGCTTTCTTT

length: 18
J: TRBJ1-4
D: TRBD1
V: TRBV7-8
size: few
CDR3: CASTDSGGDYGGNEKLFF
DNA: TGTGCCAGCACCGATTCAGGGGGGGACTACGGGGGTAATGAAAAACTGTTTTTT

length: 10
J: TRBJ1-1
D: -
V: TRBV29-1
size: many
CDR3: CSGGGTEAFF
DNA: TGCAGCGGAGGGGGTACTGAAGCTTTCTTT

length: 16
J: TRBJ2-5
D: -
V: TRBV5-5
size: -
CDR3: CASSFEESAYQETQYF
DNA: TGTGCCAGCAGCTTTGAAGAATCTGCGTACCAAGAGACCCAGTACTTC

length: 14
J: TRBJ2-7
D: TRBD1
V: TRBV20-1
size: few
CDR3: CSARRGQGASEQYF
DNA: TGCAGTGCTAGACGGGGACAGGGGGCAAGCGAGCAGTACTTC

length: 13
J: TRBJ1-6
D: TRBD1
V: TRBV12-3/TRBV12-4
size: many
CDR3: CASSPQGDSPLHF
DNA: TGTGCCAGCAGCCCACAGGGGGATTCACCCCTCCACTTT

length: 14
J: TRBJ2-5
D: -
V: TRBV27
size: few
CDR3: CASSPHGRQETQYF
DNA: TGTGCCAGCAGCCCTCACGGGCGTCAGGAGACCCAGTACTTC

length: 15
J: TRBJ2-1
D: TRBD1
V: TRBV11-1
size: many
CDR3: CASSSTQGDLNEQFF
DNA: TGTGCCAGCAGCTCCACCCAGGGGGATCTCAATGAGCAGTTCTTC

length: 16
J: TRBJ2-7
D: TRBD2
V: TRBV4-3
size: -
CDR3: CASSQDEGRGGYEQYF
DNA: TGCGCCAGCAGCCAAGATGAGGGGAGGGGTGGCTACGAGCAGTACTTC

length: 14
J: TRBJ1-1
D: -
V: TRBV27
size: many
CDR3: CASSWVRGGTEAFF
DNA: TGTGCCAGCAGTTGGGTGAGGGGTGGCACTGAAGCTTTCTTT

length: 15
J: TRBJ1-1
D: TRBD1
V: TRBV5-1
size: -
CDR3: CASSLGQGQNTEAFF
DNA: TGCGCCAGCAGCCTCGGACAGGGACAGAACACTGAAGCTTTCTTT

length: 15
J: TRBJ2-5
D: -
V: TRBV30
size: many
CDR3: CAWSIGDLLGETQYF
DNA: TGTGCCTGGAGTATTGGGGACCTATTAGGGGAGACCCAGTACTTC

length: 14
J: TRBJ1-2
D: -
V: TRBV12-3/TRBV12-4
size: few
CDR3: CASSSLGVPSGYTF
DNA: TGTGCCAGCAGTTCACTAGGGGTTCCAAGTGGCTACACCTTC

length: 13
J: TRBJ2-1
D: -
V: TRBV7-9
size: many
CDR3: CATDLSSYNEQFF
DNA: TGTGCCACCGACCTAAGCTCATACAATGAGCAGTTCTTC

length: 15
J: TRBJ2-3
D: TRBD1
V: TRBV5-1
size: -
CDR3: CASSKGQDSTDTQYF
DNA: TGCGCCAGCAGCAAGGGACAGGACAGCACAGATACGCAGTATTTT

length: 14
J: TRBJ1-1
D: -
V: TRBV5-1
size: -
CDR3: CASSLAVGSSEAFF
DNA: TGCGCCAGCAGCTTGGCCGTTGGTAGCTCTGAAGCTTTCTTT